These 4 T cell receptor beta chains originate from one sample sequenced in a study of T-cell memory formation after mild COVID-19. TCRdb fed the 5' RACE reads into MiXCR, producing one record per CDR3 protein. Altogether around 510,000 distinct CDR3 sequences are present, 20% to 25% being singletons, with the ten largest covering 7% to 9%. Sequenced material: PBMCs or a T cell subset sorted from them (not recorded which). The origin of the receptors is an adult woman who had mild COVID-19 (a few samples of this study predate the infection). Cell type and time point are not known.

The V call is TRBV3-1, the J call TRBJ1-1, with D possibly matching TRBD1 (6 bases). V lost 5 bases and J lost 4, with 8 bases in between. The germline V gene has CDR1 LGHDT and CDR2 YNNKEL (reference sequence). CDR3 length equals 12 residues. CDR3 in amino acids: CASSRGATEAFF. CDR3 sequence (DNA): TGTGCCAGCAGCAGGGGGGCCACTGAAGCTTTCTTT. Complete variable domain (other parts from reference TRBV3-1 and TRBJ1-1): DTAVSQTPKYLVTQMGNDKSIKCEQNLGHDTMYWYKQDSKKFLKIMFSYNNKELIINETVPNRFSPKSPDKAHLNLHINSLELGDSAVYFCASSRGATEAFFGQGTRLTVV.

This clonotype was picked up a small number of times. The rearrangement links TRBV24-1 to TRBJ2-6; D gene uncertain. The V gene's germline CDR1 is KGHDR and CDR2 SFDVKD. V lost 2 bases, J lost 3 bases, and 13 bases lay in between. This CDR3 is built from 17 residues. The CDR3 here is CATSDSRTVIGANVLTF. In DNA form, the CDR3 reads TGTGCCACCAGTGATTCACGGACGGTGATTGGGGCCAACGTCCTGACTTTC.

The chain combines TRBV4-1 with TRBJ2-1, with 8 bases matching TRBD2. Germline values: CDR1 MGHRA, CDR2 YSYEKL. The V segment lost 4 bases and the J segment 1 base; nucleotides outside the gene matches: 6. This CDR3 has 16 residues. This CDR3 reads CASSLSGTHSYNEQFF. In DNA form, the CDR3 reads TGCGCCAGCAGCCTTAGCGGGACCCATTCCTACAATGAGCAGTTCTTC.

The V gene is TRBV7-2, the J gene TRBJ1-6, with D maybe TRBD1 (5 bases). Trimming cost V 2 bases and J 9 bases, with 14 bases left between them. CDR1 and CDR2 from the germline V gene are SGHTA and FQGNSA. The CDR3 sequence is 15 residues long. The CDR3 loop reads CASSLLDTSGSPLHF. The CDR3 DNA sequence: TGTGCCAGCAGCTTACTGGACACTAGTGGTTCACCCCTCCACTTT.